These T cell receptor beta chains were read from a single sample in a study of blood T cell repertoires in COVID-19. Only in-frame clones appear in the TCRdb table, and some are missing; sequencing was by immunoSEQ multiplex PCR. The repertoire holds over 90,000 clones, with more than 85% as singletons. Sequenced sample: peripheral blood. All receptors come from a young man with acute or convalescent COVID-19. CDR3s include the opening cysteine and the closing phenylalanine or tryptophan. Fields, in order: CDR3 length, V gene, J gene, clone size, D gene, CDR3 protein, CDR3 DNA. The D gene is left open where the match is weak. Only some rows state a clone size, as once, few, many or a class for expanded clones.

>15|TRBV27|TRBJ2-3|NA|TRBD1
CASSSRTGGTDTQYF
TGTGCCAGCAGTTCCAGGACAGGGGGGACAGATACGCAGTATTTT
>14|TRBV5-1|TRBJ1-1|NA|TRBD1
CASSLDRGNTEAFF
TGCGCCAGCAGCCTGGACAGGGGAAACACTGAAGCTTTCTTT
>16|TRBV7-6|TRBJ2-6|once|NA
CASSLGLGAGANVLTF
TGTGCCAGCAGCTTAGGCTTAGGAGCTGGGGCCAACGTCCTGACTTTC
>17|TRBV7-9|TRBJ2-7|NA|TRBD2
CASSLMRLAGEIREQYF
TGTGCCAGCAGCTTGATGCGCCTAGCGGGAGAGATCCGGGAGCAGTACTTC
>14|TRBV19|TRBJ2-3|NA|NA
CASSIAEASDTQYF
TGTGCCAGTAGTATAGCGGAGGCATCAGATACGCAGTATTTT
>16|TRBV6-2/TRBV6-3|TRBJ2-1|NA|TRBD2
CASSPTGLAGGNEQFF
TGTGCCAGCAGTCCAACGGGGCTAGCGGGGGGAAATGAGCAGTTCTTC
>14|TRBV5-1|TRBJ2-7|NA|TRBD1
CASSLGQGASEQYF
TGCGCCAGCAGCTTGGGGCAGGGGGCGTCTGAGCAGTACTTC
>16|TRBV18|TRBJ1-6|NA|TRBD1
CASSPPGQGYNSPLHF
TGTGCCAGCTCACCTCCGGGACAGGGATATAATTCACCCCTCCACTTT
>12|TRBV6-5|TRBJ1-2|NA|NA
CASSSTRYGYTF
TGTGCCAGCAGCTCCACCCGGTATGGCTACACCTTC
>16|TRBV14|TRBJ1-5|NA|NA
CASSQVMSGGGQPQHF
TGTGCCAGCAGCCAAGTAATGAGCGGCGGTGGTCAGCCCCAGCATTTT
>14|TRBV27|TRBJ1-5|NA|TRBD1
CASSNYRGEGPQHF
TGTGCCAGCAGCAATTACAGGGGAGAGGGGCCCCAGCATTTT
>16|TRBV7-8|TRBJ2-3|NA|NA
CASSFLPGTSTDTQYF
TGTGCCAGCAGCTTCCTCCCGGGGACTAGCACAGATACGCAGTATTTT
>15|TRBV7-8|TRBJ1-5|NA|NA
CASSLVGAGNQPQHF
TGTGCCAGCAGCTTAGTGGGGGCCGGCAATCAGCCCCAGCATTTT
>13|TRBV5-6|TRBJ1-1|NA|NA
CASSPRGYTEAFF
TGTGCCAGCAGCCCTAGGGGGTACACTGAAGCTTTCTTT
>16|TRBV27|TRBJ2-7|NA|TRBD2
CASARDGSGGSYEQYF
TGTGCCAGCGCCAGGGATGGGAGCGGGGGCTCCTACGAGCAGTACTTC
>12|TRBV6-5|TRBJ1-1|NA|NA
CASSTFGTEAFF
TGTGCCAGCAGTACATTTGGCACTGAAGCTTTCTTT
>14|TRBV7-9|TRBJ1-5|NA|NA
CASSSDMGNQPQHF
TGTGCCAGCAGCTCAGATATGGGCAATCAGCCCCAGCATTTT
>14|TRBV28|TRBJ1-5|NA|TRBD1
CASSLTGGSQPQHF
TGTGCCAGCAGTTTGACAGGGGGGAGTCAGCCCCAGCATTTT
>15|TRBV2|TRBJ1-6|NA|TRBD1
CASSYSGTGFSPLHF
TGTGCCAGCTCTTATTCCGGGACAGGGTTTTCACCCCTCCACTTT
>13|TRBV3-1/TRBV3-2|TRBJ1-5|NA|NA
CASSAGVNQPQHF
TGTGCCAGCAGCGCAGGGGTCAATCAGCCCCAGCATTTT
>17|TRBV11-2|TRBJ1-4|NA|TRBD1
CASSLDQRTGSNEKLFF
TGTGCCAGCAGCTTAGATCAAAGGACAGGTAGTAATGAAAAACTGTTTTTT
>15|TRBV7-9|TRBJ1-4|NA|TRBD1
CASSLGTGGFEKLFF
TGTGCCAGCAGCTTAGGGACAGGGGGGTTTGAAAAACTGTTTTTT
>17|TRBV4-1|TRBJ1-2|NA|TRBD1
CASSQSAGTAFNYGYTF
TGCGCCAGCAGCCAGTCGGCCGGGACAGCCTTTAACTATGGCTACACCTTC
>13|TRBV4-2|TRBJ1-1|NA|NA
CASSQARNTEAFF
TGTGCCAGCAGCCAAGCCCGGAACACTGAAGCTTTCTTT
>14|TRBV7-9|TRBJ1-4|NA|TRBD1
CASNRDRANEKLFF
TGTGCCAGCAATCGGGACAGGGCGAATGAAAAACTGTTTTTT
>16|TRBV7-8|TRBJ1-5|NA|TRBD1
CASSKDTGGSNQPQHF
TGTGCCAGCAGTAAAGACACAGGGGGTAGCAATCAGCCCCAGCATTTT
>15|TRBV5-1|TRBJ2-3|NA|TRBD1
CASSARTGATDTQYF
TGCGCCAGCAGCGCACGGACAGGGGCCACAGATACGCAGTATTTT